This TCR beta chain is from a study of blood T cells in healthy people across ages. Per sample, extraction of total RNA gave at least 6 micrograms in every case. In this sample, this clonotype turned up a few times. Germline CDR1 is DFQATT and CDR2 is SNEGSKA (reference sequence). The CDR3 has 12 amino acids. V was pared by 5 bases and J by 2 bases, with 9 bases between. Combining a sample-barcoded 5' primer with a J-beta primer mix, a second PCR ran for 7 to 11 cycles. MiXCR was run by TCRdb on the 5' RACE reads, yielding one entry per CDR3 protein. The profile covers over a million distinct CDR3 sequences, with more than 40% appearing a single time and about 19% taken by the ten largest.

The receptor comes from a woman aged 60-75 years in good health. The source material was blood. The chain couples TRBV20-1 to TRBJ1-2, with D unclear. The CDR3 region is CSAHTVNYGYTF. The DNA for the CDR3 is TGCAGTGCTCATACAGTAAACTATGGCTACACCTTC.